This T cell receptor (beta chain) was identified during a study of early T cells in non-severe SARS-CoV-2 infection. The protocol attached unique molecular identifiers to individual cDNA molecules. TCRdb reprocessed the 5' RACE reads via MiXCR and lists one record per CDR3 protein. The sample has under 50,000 distinct CDR3 sequences; 3.5% to 4.5% are singletons. General observations from the study: Private and CD4 specificities were missed by VDJdb matching, which favored anti-spike CD8 responses.

Regarding this clonotype: What it binds is unknown.

The CDR3 consists of 13 residues. Between the trimmed V and J ends, which lost 7 bases and 5 bases, there was a span of 9 bases. Germline V gene sequence: CDR1 ENHRY, CDR2 SYGVKD. The sequence was obtained from an adult who was a healthcare worker with PCR-confirmed SARS-CoV-2 infection or an uninfected control (not recorded which). Sequencing input: whole blood. The genes are TRBV10-3 and TRBJ1-6; unclear D gene. This CDR3 reads CAITGKDNSPLHF. DNA for the CDR3: TGTGCCATCACGGGGAAAGATAATTCACCCCTCCACTTT.